Following are 27 T cell receptor beta chains from one sample sequenced in a study of shared clonotypes between healthy human individuals. Assay: immunoSEQ multiplex PCR; the TCRdb copy retains only in-frame clones and omits some. Among roughly 2.5 million clones listed, 85% to 95% were seen once. The sequenced material came from naive CD4+ T cells sorted from blood. Subset denoted: CD45RA+ positively selected. These TCRs come from a man between 18 and 29 years old in good health.

V gene TRBV13 combines with J gene TRBJ1-2, with D hard to call. The V gene's germline CDR1 is PRHDT and CDR2 FYEKMQ (reference sequence). V shed 6 bases and J shed 1 base, with 15 bases lying between them. This CDR3 region has 15 residues. The CDR3 nucleotides are TGTGCCAGCAGTCGTCTGAGAGGTATTAACTATGGCTACACCTTC. Its protein is CASSRLRGINYGYTF.

The chain combines TRBV2 with TRBJ1-2, with D possibly being TRBD1 (6 bases). Between the trimmed V and J ends, which lost 7 bases and 5 bases, there was a span of 17 bases. The CDR3 extends over 14 amino acids. Germline CDR1 and CDR2: SNHLY and FYNNEI. In DNA, the CDR3 is TGTGCCAGCACCACGAACAGGGTCCGGTATGGCTACACCTTC. This gives the protein CASTTNRVRYGYTF.

The chain carries TRBV5-1 and TRBJ2-2; perhaps TRBD2 as D (6 bases). CDR1 and CDR2 (germline): SGHRS, YFSETQ. This CDR3 comprises 14 residues. V lost 4 bases and J 6 bases, leaving 13 bases between the germline ends. This CDR3 reads CASSRTSFSGELFF. In DNA form, the CDR3 reads TGCGCCAGCAGCCGTACTAGCTTCTCCGGGGAGCTGTTTTTT.

This chain links TRBV4-1 with TRBJ2-5; 14 positions agree with TRBD2. The germline CDR1 and CDR2 sequences are MGHRA and YSYEKL. CDR3 size: 19 residues. With V trimmed by 0 bases and J by 3 bases, 9 bases remained unmatched. The CDR3 region is CASSQDGGLAGGEKETQYF. The DNA for the CDR3 is TGCGCCAGCAGCCAAGATGGAGGACTAGCGGGGGGTGAAAAAGAGACCCAGTACTTC.

A remark on this clone: This specimen includes other DNA sequences encoding the same CDR3. The chain uses TRBV4-3 and TRBJ2-7; possibly TRBD1 for D (6 bases). Trimming removed 0 bases at V and 1 base at J, with 7 bases between. Germline V CDR1 and CDR2: LGHNA, YSLEER. CDR3 length equals 14 residues. The CDR3 protein is CASSQEQGSYEQYF. CDR3 coding DNA: TGCGCCAGCAGCCAAGAACAGGGTTCCTACGAGCAGTACTTC.

This chain connects TRBV6-5 to TRBJ2-1, with 8 bases lining up with TRBD2. The CDR3 has 15 residues. Trimming at V came to 6 bases and at J to 8 bases, leaving 12 bases not matched to a gene. From germline, CDR1 is MNHEY and CDR2 SVGAGI. CDR3 amino acids: CASSEGGLGAYEQFF. CDR3 coding DNA: TGTGCCAGCAGCGAGGGGGGACTAGGGGCTTATGAGCAGTTCTTC.

Concerning this clone itself: Other DNA sequences in the sample encode the same CDR3. V and J are TRBV19 and TRBJ2-3; 10 bases line up with TRBD2. Per germline, CDR1 LNHDA and CDR2 SQIVND (reference sequence). The CDR3 covers 12 residues. With 11 bases clipped from V and 5 bases from J, the junction kept 4 bases outside the gene matches. The CDR3 DNA is TGTGCCTCTAGCGGGGGCGGAGATACGCAGTATTTT. This translates into CASSGGGDTQYF.

A note on this clone: Distinct nucleotide sequences in the sample also encode this CDR3. The gene calls are TRBV18 and TRBJ2-6; weak D call: TRBD2 (6 bases). Germline lookup yields CDR1 KGHSH and CDR2 LQKENI. V lost 3 bases and J lost 0, with 6 bases in between. The CDR3 loop spans 15 amino acids. This chain's CDR3 is CASSPGGSGANVLTF. CDR3 sequence (DNA): TGTGCCAGCTCACCGGGGGGCTCTGGGGCCAACGTCCTGACTTTC.

J is TRBJ2-7 and V is TRBV18; D might be TRBD2 (5 bases). This CDR3 region has 14 residues. Germline loops: CDR1 KGHSH, CDR2 LQKENI. Trimming shortened V by 3 bases and J by 6 bases, and 15 bases separated the two germline ends. The chain's CDR3 is CASSPGLTFSEQYF. CDR3 bases: TGTGCCAGCTCACCTGGACTTACCTTCAGCGAGCAGTACTTC. Full variable domain (missing parts from reference TRBV18 and TRBJ2-7): NAGVMQNPRHLVRRRGQEARLRCSPMKGHSHVYWYRQLPEEGLKFMVYLQKENIIDESGMPKERFSAEFPKEGPSILRIQQVVRGDSAAYFCASSPGLTFSEQYFGPGTRLTVT.

The chain is built from TRBV9 and TRBJ2-3, with D tentatively TRBD1 (6 bases). CDR3 size: 17 residues. The V gene lost 2 bases and the J gene lost 0 bases, with 16 bases spanning the gap. The germline V gene has CDR1 SGDLS and CDR2 YYNGEE. CDR3 DNA: TGTGCCAGCAGCGTGACGTCGGACAGCCAGAGCACAGATACGCAGTATTTT. Its protein product is CASSVTSDSQSTDTQYF.

The rearrangement joins TRBV27 to TRBJ2-2, with D possibly being TRBD2 (6 bases). Germline V gene data show CDR1 as MNHEY and CDR2 as SMNVEV (reference sequence). CDR3 length: 15 residues. Trimming pared 2 bases from V and 7 bases from J, leaving 14 bases between. The DNA of the CDR3 is TGTGCCAGCAGTTTAAGGCCAACCGGGGGCGGGGAGCTGTTTTTT. Translated, it gives CASSLRPTGGGELFF.

This chain connects TRBV5-8 to TRBJ1-4; possible D gene TRBD1, 5 bases. The V end was cut by 4 bases, the J end by 7 bases, with 17 bases between. This CDR3 region has 15 residues. The germline gives CDR1 SGHTS, CDR2 YDEGEE. Written as DNA, the CDR3 is TGTGCCAGCAGCACACCGACAGTTCATCGTGAAAAACTGTTTTTT. It encodes CASSTPTVHREKLFF.

As to this clone: This sample also contains other DNA sequences that code for the same CDR3. The chain uses TRBV5-1 and TRBJ2-3; D call uncertain. The CDR3 runs 14 residues. Trimming pared 0 bases from V and 0 bases from J, leaving 5 bases between. Germline V gives CDR1 SGHRS, CDR2 YFSETQ. CDR3 in amino acids: CASSLAESTDTQYF. CDR3 coding DNA: TGCGCCAGCAGCTTGGCAGAGAGCACAGATACGCAGTATTTT.

The chain couples TRBV7-9 to TRBJ1-2; no clear D. This CDR3 comprises 13 residues. CDR1 and CDR2 from the germline V gene are SEHNR and FQNEAQ (reference sequence). Deletions cut 4 bases from V and 4 bases from J, with 10 bases between. The CDR3, as DNA: TGTGCCAGCAGCTCCCAGGAGCCCTATGGCTACACCTTC. This codes for CASSSQEPYGYTF.

The chain carries TRBV4-1 and TRBJ2-5; possibly TRBD2 for D (5 bases). Per germline, CDR1 MGHRA and CDR2 YSYEKL. The CDR3 length is 16 residues. V shed 1 base and J shed 4 bases, with 16 bases lying between them. CDR3 coding DNA: TGCGCCAGCAGCCAAGGAGGGCTATCCCTCCTAGAGACCCAGTACTTC. It yields the protein CASSQGGLSLLETQYF.

The gene calls are TRBV19 and TRBJ1-4; maybe TRBD1 (5 bases). The length of the CDR3 is 15 residues. CDR1 and CDR2 (germline): LNHDA, SQIVND (reference sequence). V was clipped by 4 bases and J by 4 bases, with 13 bases between them. CDR3: CASSTQGLGNEKLFF. The CDR3, as DNA: TGTGCCAGTAGTACCCAGGGCCTGGGTAATGAAAAACTGTTTTTT.

The chain employs TRBV7-9 and TRBJ1-4; 8 bases are a match to TRBD1. CDR1 is SEHNR, CDR2 FQNEAQ, per germline (reference sequence). Trimming removed 5 bases from V and 7 bases from J; junction bases left unmatched: 9. The CDR3 covers 15 residues. CDR3 sequence (DNA): TGTGCCAGCAGCCTCCAGGGGGCAAGGGGTGAAAAACTGTTTTTT. Translating gives CASSLQGARGEKLFF. The full variable domain, rest sourced from reference TRBV7-9 and TRBJ1-4, is DTGVSQNPRHKITKRGQNVTFRCDPISEHNRLYWYRQTLGQGPEFLTYFQNEAQLEKSRLLSDRFSAERPKGSFSTLEIQRTEQGDSAMYLCASSLQGARGEKLFFGSGTQLSVL.

This clone showed up just once. Within the sample, other DNA sequences also encode this same CDR3. The V call is TRBV7-2, the J call TRBJ2-7; 9 bases fit TRBD1. The V gene's germline CDR1 is SGHTA and CDR2 FQGNSA. V lost 5 bases and J lost 4; bases outside the gene matches: 3. This CDR3 has 13 residues. The CDR3 loop reads CASSPDRGYEQYF. CDR3 DNA sequence: TGTGCCAGCAGCCCCGACAGGGGGTACGAGCAGTACTTC.

The rearrangement uses TRBV12-5 and TRBJ1-1; D unresolved. Germline assignment: CDR1 LGHNT and CDR2 FRNRAP. The CDR3 has 11 residues. The V end lost 4 bases, the J end lost 6 bases, and 6 bases lay between the germline ends. CDR3 in amino acids: CASGSGSEAFF. For the CDR3, the DNA is TGTGCTAGTGGTTCCGGCTCTGAAGCTTTCTTT.

The CDR3 protein is CASRAEGAIGEKLFF. CDR3 in DNA: TGTGCCAGCAGAGCCGAGGGAGCAATTGGCGAAAAACTGTTTTTT. The rearrangement uses TRBV6-5 and TRBJ1-4; no firm D call. The germline V gene encodes CDR1 MNHEY and CDR2 SVGAGI. The V end was cut by 6 bases, the J end by 8 bases, with 19 bases between. The length of the CDR3 is 15 residues.

On this clone itself: Other nucleotide sequences from this sample produce the same CDR3. The chain recombines TRBV28 with TRBJ1-6; no definite D call. V was shortened by 4 bases and J by 9 bases, with 4 bases between the two germline ends. Germline-derived CDR1 and CDR2 are MDHEN and SYDVKM. The CDR3 extends over 11 amino acids. The DNA of the CDR3 is TGTGCCAGCAGTTCAAGTTCACCCCTCCACTTT. It is translated as CASSSSSPLHF.

The chain couples TRBV6-5 to TRBJ1-1, with 10 bases identical to TRBD1. The CDR3 is made up of 13 amino acids. V lost 6 bases and J lost 5; bases outside the gene matches: 3. Per the germline V gene, CDR1 is MNHEY and CDR2 is SVGAGI. CDR3 sequence: CASRGGQGTEAFF. The CDR3 DNA is TGTGCCAGCAGGGGGGGACAGGGGACTGAAGCTTTCTTT.

The rearrangement uses TRBV6-1 and TRBJ2-1, with TRBD2 matching over 12 bases. Germline CDR1 is MNHNS and CDR2 is SASEGT. V shed 0 bases, J shed 2 bases, and the junction held 14 bases outside the gene matches. This CDR3 is 21 amino acids long. The CDR3 sequence: CASSEAIRGRLAGATYNEQFF. The CDR3 DNA reads TGTGCCAGCAGTGAAGCGATCAGGGGCAGACTAGCGGGGGCCACCTACAATGAGCAGTTCTTC.

The chain is built from TRBV5-6 and TRBJ1-1; 8 bases are shared with TRBD1. This CDR3 region has 15 residues. Germline values: CDR1 SGHDT, CDR2 YYEEEE. V shed 4 bases, J shed 0 bases, and the junction held 5 bases outside the gene matches. In DNA, the CDR3 is TGTGCCAGCAGCGAAGGGACAGGATTGAACACTGAAGCTTTCTTT. It encodes CASSEGTGLNTEAFF.

The gene calls are TRBV21-1 and TRBJ1-5; the D segment call TRBD1 is taken from the table without a DNA check. TRBV21-1 is labeled a pseudogene. The CDR3 consists of 16 residues. The DNA for the CDR3 is TGTGCCAGCAGCAATCACCGGACAAGGGGATCAGAACCCCAGCATTTT. It encodes CASSNHRTRGSEPQHF.

The V call is TRBV28, the J call TRBJ1-6; D might be TRBD1 (5 bases). Trimming shortened V by 7 bases and J by 0 bases, and 22 bases separated the two germline ends. The CDR3 extends over 19 amino acids. Germline lookup yields CDR1 MDHEN and CDR2 SYDVKM. In nucleotides, the CDR3 is TGTGCCAGCACCCCACCCCGAGGGGCCCCGGACTCCTATAATTCACCCCTCCACTTT. It translates to CASTPPRGAPDSYNSPLHF.

The rearrangement uses TRBV7-2 and TRBJ1-5, with 9 bases aligning to TRBD1. Germline lookup yields CDR1 SGHTA and CDR2 FQGNSA. The J segment lost 5 bases and the V segment lost 4 bases, leaving 3 bases of the junction unmatched. The length of the CDR3 is 14 residues. The CDR3 region is CASSSDRGDQPQHF. The CDR3 nucleotides read TGTGCCAGCAGCTCGGACAGGGGTGATCAGCCCCAGCATTTT.